The next 12 T cell receptor beta chains were all read from a single sample in a study of cytomegalovirus exposure and HLA in healthy donors. 60 Vbeta and 13 Jbeta primers were used in PCR. Sequencing used immunoSEQ multiplex PCR; TCRdb keeps in-frame clones, though not all of them. Of about 92,000 clones in the sample, 55% to 75% were seen once. Material for sequencing was PBMCs. These receptors were obtained from a man aged 50 to 60 in good health and CMV-seronegative.

The genes are TRBV11-3 and TRBJ2-5, with D maybe TRBD1 (5 bases). V lost 1 base, J lost 2 bases, and 11 bases lay in between. The CDR3 runs 15 residues. Looked up from germline, CDR1 is SGHNT and CDR2 is YENEEA. The chain's CDR3 is CASSLGQGEQETQYF. CDR3 sequence (DNA): TGTGCCAGCAGCTTAGGGCAAGGGGAACAAGAGACCCAGTACTTC.

The V call is TRBV28, the J call TRBJ2-1, with a tentative D call TRBD2 (6 bases). Trimming stripped 5 bases from V and 0 bases from J, with 11 bases between. The CDR3 consists of 15 residues. Germline V gene lookup returns CDR1 MDHEN and CDR2 SYDVKM. The CDR3 reads CASSPPGSSYNEQFF. DNA for the CDR3: TGTGCCAGCAGTCCACCCGGGAGCTCCTACAATGAGCAGTTCTTC. Complete variable domain (other parts from reference TRBV28 and TRBJ2-1): DVKVTQSSRYLVKRTGEKVFLECVQDMDHENMFWYRQDPGLGLRLIYFSYDVKMKEKGDIPEGYSVSREKKERFSLILESASTNQTSMYLCASSPPGSSYNEQFFGPGTRLTVL.

The chain couples TRBV7-2 to TRBJ2-1, with TRBD2 matching 8 bases. Germline V lookup: CDR1 SGHTA, CDR2 FQGNSA. The CDR3 covers 16 residues. J was trimmed by 1 base and V by 4 bases; bases with no gene match: 6. CDR3 amino acids: CASSSPGTRSYNEQFF. The CDR3 DNA follows: TGTGCCAGCAGCTCCCCCGGGACTAGGTCCTACAATGAGCAGTTCTTC.

The chain is built from TRBV6-5 and TRBJ2-5, with 10 bases matching TRBD2. The better agreement between TRBJ2-7 and the DNA end casts doubt on the J call. The length of the CDR3 is 13 residues. Germline values: CDR1 MNHEY, CDR2 SVGAGI. CDR3 nucleotides: TGTGCCAGCAGACTAGCGGGATACTACGAGCAGTACTTC. Protein product: CASRLAGYYEQYF.

The chain carries TRBV20-1 and TRBJ1-1, with D uncertain. Germline V lookup: CDR1 DFQATT, CDR2 SNEGSKA (reference sequence). V was trimmed by 3 bases and J by 8 bases, leaving 4 bases between them. The CDR3 contains 9 residues. The CDR3 region is CSASEEAFF. The CDR3 bases are TGCAGTGCTAGCGAGGAAGCTTTCTTT.

The chain has TRBV6-5 and TRBJ1-4; D unresolved. V gave up 0 bases and J gave up 4 bases, with 12 bases separating them. From germline, CDR1 is MNHEY and CDR2 SVGAGI. The CDR3 is 16 residues long. CDR3 residues: CASSYSIQKDNEKLFF. The DNA of the CDR3 is TGTGCCAGCAGTTACTCGATACAGAAAGATAATGAAAAACTGTTTTTT.

The chain joins TRBV10-2 to TRBJ1-2; D gene unclear. The ends were cut back, 3 bases at V and 8 bases at J, with 19 bases in the middle. Germline assignment: CDR1 WSHSY and CDR2 SAAADI. The CDR3 sequence is 15 residues long. The DNA of the CDR3 is TGCGCCAGCAGTGACGGGGTGGGTTTAGAGGGAGGCTACACCTTC. It yields the protein CASSDGVGLEGGYTF.

This sequence joins TRBV5-1 and TRBJ2-7; 7 bases agree with TRBD1. This CDR3 spans 14 amino acids. Germline V gene data show CDR1 as SGHRS and CDR2 as YFSETQ. Losses at the gene ends were 0 bases for V and 6 bases for J; bases not matched to a gene: 6. The DNA of the CDR3 is TGCGCCAGCAGCTTGGCCTACAGGGGATCCGAGCAGTACGTC. It translates to CASSLAYRGSEQYV.

This chain uses TRBV29-1 with TRBJ1-2, with TRBD1 as a possible D gene (5 bases). The CDR3 runs to 13 residues. From germline, CDR1 is SQVTM and CDR2 ANQGSEA. Trimming cost V 7 bases and J 0 bases, with 12 bases left between them. CDR3 nucleotide sequence: TGCAGCGCGTCCAGGGAATCTAACTATGGCTACACCTTC. The encoded protein is CSASRESNYGYTF.

The table lists this clone with a few counts. The chain links TRBV4-2 to TRBJ2-3; D perhaps matches TRBD2 (5 bases). V was pared by 4 bases and J by 1 base, with 15 bases between. Per the germline V gene, CDR1 is LGHNA and CDR2 is YNFKEQ. The CDR3 spans 16 residues. The CDR3 reads CASSRGLPRGTDTQYF. CDR3 DNA: TGTGCCAGCAGCCGTGGACTGCCCCGAGGCACAGATACGCAGTATTTT.

The J gene is TRBJ2-7, the V gene TRBV21-1; the table assigns TRBD2, which was not confirmed against the DNA. TRBV21-1 is assigned pseudogene status. This CDR3 spans 16 amino acids. The DNA of the CDR3 is TGTGCCAGCAGCAACCTCCGGGCCCCAGGCGGTAGCGAGCAGTACGTC. Amino acids: CASSNLRAPGGSEQYV.

This clone was seen a few times. In DNA, the CDR3 is TGTGCCAGCAGTGATGAGGGTCTCAATCAGCCCCAGCATTTT. This sequence encodes CASSDEGLNQPQHF. The chain uses TRBV2 and TRBJ1-5; D unresolved. The germline V gene has CDR1 SNHLY and CDR2 FYNNEI. V shed 3 bases and J shed 3 bases, with 9 bases lying between them. CDR3 size: 14 residues.